This T cell receptor beta chain was recorded in a study of blood T cell repertoires in COVID-19. Study details: Both acute and convalescent COVID-19 samples were obtained from the United States, Italy and Spain.

Germline CDR1 and CDR2: GTSNPN and SVGIG (reference sequence). This CDR3 has 14 amino acids. J gave up 3 bases and V 2 bases, and 7 bases lay outside the gene matches. Sequencing used immunoSEQ multiplex PCR; TCRdb keeps in-frame clones, though not all of them. This repertoire shows about 120,000 clones, 90% found once; its top ten account for under 4.5%. V and J are TRBV30 and TRBJ2-7; 7 positions match TRBD1. This receptor was obtained from a woman aged 55 to 70 with COVID-19, enrolled during active disease. Sequenced material: peripheral blood. The CDR3 DNA follows: TGTGCCTGGAGTCGACAGGGTCCGGGCTACGAGCAGTACTTC. It translates to CAWSRQGPGYEQYF.